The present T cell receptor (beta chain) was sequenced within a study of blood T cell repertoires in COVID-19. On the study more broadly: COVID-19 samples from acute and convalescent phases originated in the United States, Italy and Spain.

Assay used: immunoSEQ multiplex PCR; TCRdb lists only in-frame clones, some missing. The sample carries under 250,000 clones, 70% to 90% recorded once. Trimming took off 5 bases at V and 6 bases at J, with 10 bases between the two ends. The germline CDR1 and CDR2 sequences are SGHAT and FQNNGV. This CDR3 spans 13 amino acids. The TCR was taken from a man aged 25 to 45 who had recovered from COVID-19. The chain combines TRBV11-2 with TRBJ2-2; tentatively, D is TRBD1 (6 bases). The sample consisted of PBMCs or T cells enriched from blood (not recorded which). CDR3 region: CASSTDRPGELFF. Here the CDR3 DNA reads TGTGCCAGCAGCACGGACAGACCCGGGGAGCTGTTTTTT.